The clone carrying this TCR beta chain was recorded only once. Germline V CDR1 and CDR2: SGHRS, YFSETQ. J gave up 8 bases and V 2 bases, and 13 bases lay outside the gene matches. This CDR3 comprises 17 residues. The data derive from a study of blood T cell repertoires in COVID-19. Turning to the study itself: Spain, Italy and the United States supplied samples that represented acute and convalescent COVID-19. From T cells, B-cell-depleted T cells, or PBMCs came the material, which was cDNA or gDNA.

Study processing details: The authors estimated nucleated cell counts from reference gene primer amplification. Profiling relied on immunoSEQ multiplex PCR, and the TCRdb table lists in-frame clones only, not all of them. The V and J calls and clone size are taken from that table; D and trimming were inferred from the DNA. The sample includes 250,000 to 350,000 clones, 87% of them seen just once. The chain employs TRBV5-1 and TRBJ1-4; 9 bases match TRBD1. Sequenced material: peripheral blood. The TCR comes from a man between 18 and 35 years old with active or convalescent COVID-19. CDR3 sequence reads: CASSFFGDRARAEKLFF. The CDR3 nucleotides read TGCGCCAGCAGCTTCTTCGGGGACAGGGCCAGGGCGGAAAAACTGTTTTTT.